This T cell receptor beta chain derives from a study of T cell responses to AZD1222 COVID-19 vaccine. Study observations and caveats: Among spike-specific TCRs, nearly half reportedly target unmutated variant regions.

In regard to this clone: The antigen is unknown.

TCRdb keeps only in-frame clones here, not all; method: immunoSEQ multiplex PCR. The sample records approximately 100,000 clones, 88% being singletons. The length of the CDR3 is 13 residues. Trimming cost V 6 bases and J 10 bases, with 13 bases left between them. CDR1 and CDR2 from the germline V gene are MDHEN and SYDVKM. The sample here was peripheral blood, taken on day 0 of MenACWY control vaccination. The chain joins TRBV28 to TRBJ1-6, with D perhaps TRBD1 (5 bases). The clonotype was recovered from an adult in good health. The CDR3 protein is CASSSGGRSPLHF. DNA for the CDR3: TGTGCCAGCAGCTCTGGGGGACGCTCACCCCTCCACTTT. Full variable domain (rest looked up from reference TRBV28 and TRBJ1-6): DVKVTQSSRYLVKRTGEKVFLECVQDMDHENMFWYRQDPGLGLRLIYFSYDVKMKEKGDIPEGYSVSREKKERFSLILESASTNQTSMYLCASSSGGRSPLHFGNGTRLTVT.